This T cell receptor (beta chain) was sequenced in a study of OX40 agonist ivuxolimab in advanced cancers. Method: immunoSEQ multiplex PCR; TCRdb's copy keeps in-frame clones and lacks some. The sample records 70,000 to 75,000 clones, 85% to 90% being singletons. Source: CD4+ or CD8+ T cells sorted from blood, taken in a trial of the OX40 agonist ivuxolimab. The TCR sequence derives from an adult with an advanced solid tumor such as melanoma, head and neck, liver or kidney cancer.

The CDR3 nucleotides are TGCAGCGTTGAAAGCGGCAGGGAGCGCGGAGATACGCAGTATTTT. Residues: CSVESGRERGDTQYF. The V gene is TRBV29-1, the J gene TRBJ2-3; perhaps D is TRBD1 or TRBD2 (5 bases each). From germline, CDR1 is SQVTM and CDR2 ANQGSEA. This CDR3 region has 15 residues. The V end was cut by 2 bases, the J end by 5 bases, with 17 bases between.